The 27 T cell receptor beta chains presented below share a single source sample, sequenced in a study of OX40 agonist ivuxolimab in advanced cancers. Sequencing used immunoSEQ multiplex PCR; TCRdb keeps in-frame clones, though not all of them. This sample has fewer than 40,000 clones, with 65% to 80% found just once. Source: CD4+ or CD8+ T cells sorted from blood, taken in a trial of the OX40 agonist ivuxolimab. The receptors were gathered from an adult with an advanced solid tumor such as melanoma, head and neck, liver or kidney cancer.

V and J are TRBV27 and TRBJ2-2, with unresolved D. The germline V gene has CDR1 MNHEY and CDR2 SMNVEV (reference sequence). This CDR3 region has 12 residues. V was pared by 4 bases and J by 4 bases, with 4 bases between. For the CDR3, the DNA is TGTGCCAGCAGTTCCTTCACCGGGGAGCTGTTTTTT. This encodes CASSSFTGELFF.

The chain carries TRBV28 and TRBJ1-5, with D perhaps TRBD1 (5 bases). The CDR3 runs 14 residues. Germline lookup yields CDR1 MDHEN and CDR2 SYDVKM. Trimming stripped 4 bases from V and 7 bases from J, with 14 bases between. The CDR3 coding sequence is TGTGCCAGCAGTTCCGGTGGCGGGGGACAGCCCCAGCATTTT. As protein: CASSSGGGGQPQHF.

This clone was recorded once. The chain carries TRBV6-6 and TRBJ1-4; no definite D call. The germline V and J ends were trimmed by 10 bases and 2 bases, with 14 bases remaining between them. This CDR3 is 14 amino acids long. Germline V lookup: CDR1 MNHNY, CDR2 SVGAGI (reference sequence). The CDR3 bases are TGTGCCACCTCGAATGGACGGACTAATGAAAAACTGTTTTTT. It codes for CATSNGRTNEKLFF.

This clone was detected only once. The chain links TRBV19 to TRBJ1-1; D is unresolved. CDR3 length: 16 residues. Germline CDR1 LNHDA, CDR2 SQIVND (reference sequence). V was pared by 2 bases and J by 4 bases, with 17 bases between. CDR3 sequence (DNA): TGTGCCAGTAGTATAAGTCGTTTAGGGTTCGGCACTGAAGCTTTCTTT. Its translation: CASSISRLGFGTEAFF. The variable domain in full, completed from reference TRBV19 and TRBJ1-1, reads DGGITQSPKYLFRKEGQNVTLSCEQNLNHDAMYWYRQDPGQGLRLIYYSQIVNDFQKGDIAEGYSVSREKKESFPLTVTSAQKNPTAFYLCASSISRLGFGTEAFFGQGTRLTVV.

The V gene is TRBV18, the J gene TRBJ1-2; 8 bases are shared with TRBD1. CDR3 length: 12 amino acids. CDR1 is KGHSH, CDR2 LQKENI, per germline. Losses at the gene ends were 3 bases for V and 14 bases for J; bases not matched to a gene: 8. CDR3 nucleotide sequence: TGTGCCAGCTCACCGACAGGGGATATTCTTACCTTC. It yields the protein CASSPTGDILTF.

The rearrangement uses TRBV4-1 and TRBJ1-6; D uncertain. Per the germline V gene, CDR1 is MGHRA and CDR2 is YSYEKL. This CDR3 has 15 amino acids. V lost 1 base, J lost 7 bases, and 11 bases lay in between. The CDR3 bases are TGCGCCAGCAGCCAAGGGGTTTCAGTAAATTCACCCCTCCACTTT. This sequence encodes CASSQGVSVNSPLHF.

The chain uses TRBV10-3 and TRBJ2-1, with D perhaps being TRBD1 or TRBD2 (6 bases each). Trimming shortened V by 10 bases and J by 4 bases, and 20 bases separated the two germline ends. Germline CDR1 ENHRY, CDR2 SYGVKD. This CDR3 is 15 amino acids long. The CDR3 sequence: CATGAAGALYNEQFF. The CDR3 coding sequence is TGTGCCACGGGGGCCGCAGGGGCCCTATACAATGAGCAGTTCTTC.

The CDR3 bases are TGTGCCAGCAGTGTGGGACAGGGCCCCGTCAATGAAAAACTGTTTTTT. Its translation is CASSVGQGPVNEKLFF. The J gene is TRBJ1-4, the V gene TRBV6-1; 9 nucleotides align to TRBD1. Germline lookup yields CDR1 MNHNS and CDR2 SASEGT. CDR3 length: 16 residues. The V segment lost 4 bases and the J segment 5 bases; nucleotides outside the gene matches: 8.

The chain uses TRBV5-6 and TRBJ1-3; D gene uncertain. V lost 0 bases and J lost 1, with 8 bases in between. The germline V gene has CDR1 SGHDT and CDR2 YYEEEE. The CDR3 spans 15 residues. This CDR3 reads CASSLGPGSGNTIYF. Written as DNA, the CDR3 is TGTGCCAGCAGCTTGGGGCCGGGATCTGGAAACACCATATATTTT.

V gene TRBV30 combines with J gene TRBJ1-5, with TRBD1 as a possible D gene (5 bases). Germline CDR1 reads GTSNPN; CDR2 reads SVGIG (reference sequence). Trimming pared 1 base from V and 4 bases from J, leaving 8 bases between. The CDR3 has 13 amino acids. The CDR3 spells CAWSGQPNQPQHF. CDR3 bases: TGTGCCTGGAGTGGACAGCCTAATCAGCCCCAGCATTTT. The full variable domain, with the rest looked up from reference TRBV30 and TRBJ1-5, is SQTIHQWPATLVQPVGSPLSLECTVEGTSNPNLYWYRQAAGRGLQLLFYSVGIGQISSEVPQNLSASRPQDRQFILSSKKLLLSDSGFYLCAWSGQPNQPQHFGDGTRLSIL.

The DNA for the CDR3 is TGTGCCATCAGCCTGACTAGCGCTAACTCCTACGAGCAGTACTTC. This gives the protein CAISLTSANSYEQYF. V is TRBV10-3 and J is TRBJ2-5; 8 nucleotides line up with TRBD2. The end of the DNA fits TRBJ2-7 better, so the J call may be wrong. Germline CDR1 and CDR2: ENHRY and SYGVKD. The CDR3 extends over 15 amino acids.

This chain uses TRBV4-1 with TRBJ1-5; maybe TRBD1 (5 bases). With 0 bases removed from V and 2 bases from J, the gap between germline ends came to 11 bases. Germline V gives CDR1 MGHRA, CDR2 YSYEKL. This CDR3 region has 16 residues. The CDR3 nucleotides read TGCGCCAGCAGCCAAGATGGGGGAGGCGGCAATCAGCCCCAGCATTTT. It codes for CASSQDGGGGNQPQHF.

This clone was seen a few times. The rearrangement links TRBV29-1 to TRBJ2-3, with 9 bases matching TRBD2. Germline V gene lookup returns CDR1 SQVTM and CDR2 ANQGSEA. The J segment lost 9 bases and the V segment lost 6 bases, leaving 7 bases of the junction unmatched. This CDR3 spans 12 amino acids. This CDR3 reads CSVTLSGGTQYF. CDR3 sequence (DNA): TGCAGCGTGACCCTTAGCGGGGGCACGCAGTATTTT.

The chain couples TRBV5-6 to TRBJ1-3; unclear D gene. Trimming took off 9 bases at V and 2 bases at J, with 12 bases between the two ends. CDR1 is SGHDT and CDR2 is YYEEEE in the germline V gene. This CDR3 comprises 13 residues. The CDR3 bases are TGTGCCACCTTGAACGTCCCTGGAAACACCATATATTTT. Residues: CATLNVPGNTIYF.

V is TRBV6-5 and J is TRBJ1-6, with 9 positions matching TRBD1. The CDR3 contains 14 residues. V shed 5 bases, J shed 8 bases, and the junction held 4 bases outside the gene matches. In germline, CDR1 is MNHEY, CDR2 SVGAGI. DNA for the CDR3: TGTGCCAGCAGTACAGGGGGCCTTTATTCACCCCTCCACTTT. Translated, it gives CASSTGGLYSPLHF.

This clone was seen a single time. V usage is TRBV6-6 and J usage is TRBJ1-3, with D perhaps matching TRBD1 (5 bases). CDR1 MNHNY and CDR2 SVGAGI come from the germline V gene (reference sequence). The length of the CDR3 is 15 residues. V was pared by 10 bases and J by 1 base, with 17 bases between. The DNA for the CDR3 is TGTGCCAACTCCCTCCACGGGGGGTCTGGAAACACCATATATTTT. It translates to CANSLHGGSGNTIYF.

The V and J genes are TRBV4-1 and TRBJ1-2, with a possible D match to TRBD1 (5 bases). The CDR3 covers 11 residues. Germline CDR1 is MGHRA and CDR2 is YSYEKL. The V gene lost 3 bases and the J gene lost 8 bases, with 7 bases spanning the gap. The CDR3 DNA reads TGCGCCAGCAGCCAGGGGGGGGGCTACACCTTC. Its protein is CASSQGGGYTF.

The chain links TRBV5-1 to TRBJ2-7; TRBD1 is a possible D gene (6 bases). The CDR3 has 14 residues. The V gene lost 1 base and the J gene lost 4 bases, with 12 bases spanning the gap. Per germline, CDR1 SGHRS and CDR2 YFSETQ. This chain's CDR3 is CASSLSGHNYEQYF. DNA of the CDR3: TGCGCCAGCAGCTTGTCGGGACACAATTACGAGCAGTACTTC.

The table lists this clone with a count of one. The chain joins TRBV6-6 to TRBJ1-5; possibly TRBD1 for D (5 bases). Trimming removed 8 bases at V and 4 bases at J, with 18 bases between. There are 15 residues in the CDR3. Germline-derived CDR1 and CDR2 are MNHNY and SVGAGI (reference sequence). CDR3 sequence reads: CASRSGRARNQPQHF. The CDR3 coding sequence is TGTGCCAGCCGTTCGGGGCGAGCGAGAAATCAGCCCCAGCATTTT.

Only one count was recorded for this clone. DNA for the CDR3: TGTGCCAGCAGAGGGACAGGGGGAAAAACTGAAGCTTTCTTT. Protein product: CASRGTGGKTEAFF. The chain links TRBV28 to TRBJ1-1, with TRBD1 identical over 11 bases. Trimming removed 6 bases from V and 5 bases from J; junction bases left unmatched: 5. The germline V gene has CDR1 MDHEN and CDR2 SYDVKM. The CDR3 consists of 14 residues.

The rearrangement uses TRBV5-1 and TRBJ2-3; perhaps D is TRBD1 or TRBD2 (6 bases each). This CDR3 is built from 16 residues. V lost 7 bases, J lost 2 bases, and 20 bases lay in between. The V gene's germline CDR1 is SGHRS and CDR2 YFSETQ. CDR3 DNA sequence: TGCGCCAGCCCACGCCGCCGGGGGCCGGACACAGATACGCAGTATTTT. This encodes CASPRRRGPDTDTQYF.

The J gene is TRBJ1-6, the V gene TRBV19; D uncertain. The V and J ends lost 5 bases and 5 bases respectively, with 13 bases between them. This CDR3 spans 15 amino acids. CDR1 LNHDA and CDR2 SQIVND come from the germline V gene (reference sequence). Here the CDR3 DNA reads TGTGCCAGTAGTTTCGACACAGCGAATAATTCACCCCTCCACTTT. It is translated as CASSFDTANNSPLHF.

CDR3 coding DNA: TGTGCCAGCAGCTCCCCCCTTGGCACCTACGAGCAGTACTTC. Translation gives CASSSPLGTYEQYF. This chain joins TRBV11-2 and TRBJ2-7; D remains unclear. Trimming removed 4 bases from V and 2 bases from J, with 12 bases in between. The CDR3 totals 14 residues. Germline CDR1 SGHAT, CDR2 FQNNGV.

The CDR3 bases are TGTGCCAGCAGCGGTACAGTTCAAGAGACCCAGTACTTC. Residues: CASSGTVQETQYF. The chain joins TRBV6-1 to TRBJ2-5; D gene unclear. Trimming took 6 bases from V and 2 from J, leaving 10 bases between them. Per the germline V gene, CDR1 is MNHNS and CDR2 is SASEGT. The CDR3 runs to 13 residues.

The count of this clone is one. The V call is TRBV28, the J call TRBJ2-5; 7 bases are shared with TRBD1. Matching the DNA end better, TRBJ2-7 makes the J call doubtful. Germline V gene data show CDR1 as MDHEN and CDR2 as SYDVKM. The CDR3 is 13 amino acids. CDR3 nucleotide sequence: TGTGCCAGCACCCGGGACAGTTCCTACGAGCAGTACTTC. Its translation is CASTRDSSYEQYF.

This CDR3 reads CASSAGLDTGELFF. DNA for the CDR3: TGTGCCAGCAGCGCCGGACTAGACACCGGGGAGCTGTTTTTT. This chain connects TRBV7-3 to TRBJ2-2; TRBD2 matches 7 bases. Trimming took 5 bases from V and 3 from J; bases not matched to a gene: 3. There are 14 residues in the CDR3. CDR1 SGHTA and CDR2 FQGTGA come from the germline V gene.

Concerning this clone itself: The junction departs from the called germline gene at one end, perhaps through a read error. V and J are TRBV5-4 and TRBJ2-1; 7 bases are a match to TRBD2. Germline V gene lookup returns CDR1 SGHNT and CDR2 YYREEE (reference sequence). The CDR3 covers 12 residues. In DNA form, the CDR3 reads TGTGCCAGCAGCCCCCCCACTAGCGAATGCATCTTC. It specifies CASSPPTSECIF. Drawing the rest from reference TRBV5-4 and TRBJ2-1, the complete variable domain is ETGVTQSPTHLIKTRGQQVTLRCSSQSGHNTVSWYQQALGQGPQFIFQYYREEENGRGNFPPRFSGLQFPNYSSELNVNALELDDSALYLCASSPPTSECIFGPGTRLTVL.